This record concerns one T cell receptor (beta chain) sequence. Its antigen remains undetermined. No base-level quality is on record; no much larger clone is a single base apart. The data were taken from a study of blood T cell repertoires in COVID-19 (TCRdb year 2020). Some background on the complete study: Collaborator samples came from the United States, Italy and Spain and covered acute and convalescent phases of COVID-19. The prospective study material was composed of cDNA or gDNA derived from T cells, B-cell-depleted T cells, or PBMCs. The dataset comprised deeply sampled blood TCRbeta repertoires from subjects exposed to, actively infected with, or recovered from COVID-19. The repertoires were made available in a free public database intended to serve as a resource for research on the immune response to SARS-CoV-2. Samples came from the ongoing ImmuneRACE study (first 160 participants) plus 1,254 subjects from 6 global collaborators. Nearly every sample came with metadata listing a de-identified subject ID, COVID-19 status, age in years and sex. Where available, HLA class I and class II types were obtained from metadata supplied by the sample provider rather than from assay-based typing. Points the paper makes about the study in general: How much clinical and demographic metadata was included differed by source and by participant, and the metadata was provided uncurated.

Collaborating institutions collected whole blood in K2EDTA tubes following their own protocols. For TCRbeta analysis, collaborators shipped samples in one of three forms: frozen whole blood, isolated PBMCs, or DNA extracted from either of those sample types. For CDR1 and CDR2, the germline V gene lists SGDLS and YYNGEE. The CDR3 numbers 16 residues from cysteine through phenylalanine. Only the CDR3 DNA is retained, 48 bases long and in frame from the first base. For this chain, trimming is 3 bases at the V end and 5 bases at the J end, and the number of junction bases without a gene match is 10. TCRbeta CDR3 regions were amplified from genomic DNA by means of the immunoSEQ Assay, a bias-controlled multiplex PCR. The source study handled its data this way. Within the assay, amplification of reference gene primers was used to estimate how many nucleated cells each sample contained. To quantify the absolute abundance of each unique TCRbeta CDR3 rearrangement, sequence reads were collapsed and filtered. Productive Simpson clonality was computed per sample as the square root of Simpson's diversity index over productive rearrangements. TCRdb stores this immuneACCESS table with in-frame sequences only. Part of the clones is absent; in the studies checked, under half of the shortfall reflects unresolved V genes, and no reason is known for the rest. From that table come the V and J calls and clone size; the DNA was used to work out D and trimming. A total of about 60,000 clones appear in this sample, roughly three quarters of them only once. The ten largest clones add up to about 50% of the sample.

Sample: peripheral blood. The receptor chain draws on TRBV9 and TRBJ2-5; TRBD2 fits 10 bases in the junction. The TCR originated in a woman aged 80 or older with acute or convalescent COVID-19. CDR3 reads: CASSASGRVAGETQYF. DNA sequence: TGTGCCAGCAGCGCTAGCGGGAGAGTGGCAGGGGAGACCCAGTACTTC. Where the CDR3 stops, the reference TRBV9 and TRBJ2-5 genes take over; the full variable domain is DSGVTQTPKHLITATGQRVTLRCSPRSGDLSVYWYQQSLDQGLQFLIQYYNGEERAKGNILERFSAQQFPDLHSELNLSSLELGDSALYFCASSASGRVAGETQYFGPGTRLLVL.